The clone carrying this T cell receptor (beta chain) was recorded a few times. Its target is not known. The data are from a study of CD8+CD57+ T cells in acquired aplastic anemia. Profiling that covered TCR beta VDJ and CDR3 relied on genomic DNA as its template. TCRdb reprocessed the reads with MiXCR, giving one entry per CDR3 protein. The sample consists of 450,000 to 600,000 distinct CDR3 sequences, around 32% of them appearing once. Findings of the study overall: Controls did not differ significantly from patients in CD8+ Simpson's diversity.

Those patients picked for sequencing had displayed CD8+CD57+ cell expansion on flow cytometry. From germline, CDR1 is SGHAT and CDR2 FQDESV (reference sequence). This CDR3 contains 16 residues. V dropped 2 bases and J dropped 10; count of bases not matched to a gene: 9. J is TRBJ1-6 and V is TRBV11-1; 9 bases agree with TRBD1. Material: sorted CD4+, CD8+, or CD8+CD57+ T cells (not recorded which) from PBMCs. The receptor was isolated from a human donor with aplastic anemia. The CDR3 DNA is TGTGCCAGCAGCTTAACAGGGGGACAGGGTTACTCACCCCTCCACTTT. This sequence encodes CASSLTGGQGYSPLHF.